This T cell receptor beta chain is from a study of beta chain features in type 1 diabetes. Study results and limitations: Within each of all four CD4+ subsets, Type 1 diabetes patients had TCRB CDR3s that were moderately but significantly shorter.

CDR3 length equals 14 residues. Per germline, CDR1 SGDLS and CDR2 YYNGEE. Trimming took 2 bases from V and 4 from J, leaving 12 bases between them. This clone appeared a single time. The antigen remains unidentified. TCRB transcripts that were expressed got sequenced, as all of the isolated RNA had been reverse transcribed. This table comes from immunoSEQ multiplex PCR, and its TCRdb copy is limited to in-frame clones, with some not included. The sample has 680,000 or so clones, around an eighth seen once. J is TRBJ2-5 and V is TRBV9; D might be TRBD1 or TRBD2, each matching 5 bases. The receptor's source is a man younger than 35 with type 1 diabetes. Sequencing was performed on naive CD4+ T cells from blood. The chain's CDR3 is CASSVFHGGETQYF. The CDR3 DNA reads TGTGCCAGCAGCGTTTTCCATGGGGGAGAGACCCAGTACTTC.